Below, one TCR beta chain is given with its context. Within the sample, other DNA sequences also encode this same CDR3. Original processing methods: The authors estimated nucleated cell counts from reference gene primer amplification. The assay was immunoSEQ multiplex PCR, and TCRdb's table has in-frame clones only and misses some. V and J calls and clone size come straight from that table; D and trimming were deduced from the DNA. The repertoire includes about 400,000 clones, about 90% of them detected once, and approximately 3% sits in the top ten. The CDR3 runs 11 residues. The V segment lost 8 bases and the J segment 5 bases; nucleotides outside the gene matches: 0. Looked up from germline, CDR1 is SNHLY and CDR2 is FYNNEI. The data were taken from a study of blood T cell repertoires in COVID-19. Participant ages covered about 18 to 89 years across about two dozen US areas. Participants had their cohort set by participant-reported clinical history.

The chain has TRBV2 and TRBJ2-1; 7 bases map to TRBD2. The sample was PBMCs or T cells enriched from blood (not recorded which). This clonotype was sampled from a woman aged 25 to 39 who had recovered from COVID-19. CDR3 bases: TGTGCCAGCCGGGGGGACAATGAGCAGTTCTTC. Translating it yields CASRGDNEQFF.